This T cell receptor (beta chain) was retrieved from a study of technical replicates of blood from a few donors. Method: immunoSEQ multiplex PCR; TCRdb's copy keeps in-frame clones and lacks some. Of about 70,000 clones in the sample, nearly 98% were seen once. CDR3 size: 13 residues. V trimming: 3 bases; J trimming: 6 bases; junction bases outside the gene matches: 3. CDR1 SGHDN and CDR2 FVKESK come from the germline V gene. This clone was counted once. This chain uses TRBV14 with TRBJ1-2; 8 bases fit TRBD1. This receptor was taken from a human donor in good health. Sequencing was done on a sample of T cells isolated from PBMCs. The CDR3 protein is CASSQLQGDGYTF. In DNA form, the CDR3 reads TGTGCCAGCAGCCAGCTACAGGGGGATGGCTACACCTTC.